This T cell receptor beta chain came from a study of identical twins. All donors comprised healthy Caucasians. The table lists this clonotype with many counts. TCRdb recomputed calls from the 5' RACE reads with MiXCR, one row per CDR3 protein. Here the sample spans 350,000 to 450,000 distinct CDR3 sequences, less than 20% being singletons. Sequenced: naive T cells sorted from blood. The source of this sequence is a man aged 50 to 59 in good health.

The CDR3 spells CASSGQGDAFF. DNA of the CDR3: TGCGCCAGCAGCGGTCAGGGGGACGCTTTCTTT. The chain recombines TRBV5-1 with TRBJ1-1; the match to TRBD1 covers 7 bases. The CDR3 loop spans 11 amino acids. With 4 bases clipped from V and 11 bases from J, the junction kept 5 bases outside the gene matches. Germline CDR1 reads SGHRS; CDR2 reads YFSETQ.